These 17 T cell receptor beta chains came from one sample sequenced in a study of T cells in Graves' hyperthyroidism and ophthalmopathy. Using RNA transcripts as the source, TCR beta CDR3 regions were amplified. Researchers ran a first-round RT-PCR on the TCR CDR3 using the HTBI primer set. One entry per CDR3 protein results from TCRdb running MiXCR on the multiplex PCR reads. Among under 400,000 distinct CDR3 sequences, roughly 18% were seen once, and the ten largest hold around 50%. Input material: blood. The source of these receptors is a woman in her 50s with Graves' hyperthyroidism.

This clonotype was recorded at least ten times. V is TRBV7-2 and J is TRBJ2-1, with D perhaps matching TRBD2 (5 bases). This CDR3 has 13 amino acids. The ends were cut back, 6 bases at V and 4 bases at J, with 10 bases in the middle. Germline assignment: CDR1 SGHTA and CDR2 FQGNSA. The CDR3 protein is CASRRDKYNEQFF. The CDR3 coding sequence is TGTGCCAGCAGGAGGGATAAATACAATGAGCAGTTCTTC. Filled out from reference TRBV7-2 and TRBJ2-1, the complete variable domain reads GAGVSQSPSNKVTEKGKDVELRCDPISGHTALYWYRQSLGQGLEFLIYFQGNSAPDKSGLPSDRFSAERTGGSVSTLTIQRTQQEDSAVYLCASRRDKYNEQFFGPGTRLTVL.

To note about this clonotype: A junction end diverges from the germline sequence, so it may reflect a read error. The V and J genes are TRBV5-8 and TRBJ1-4, with D unresolved. Germline values: CDR1 SGHTS, CDR2 YDEGEE. There are 15 residues in the CDR3. CDR3 DNA: TGTGCCAGCAGTCGGCCGGGTGACGCTAATGAAAAACTGGTTTTT. Its protein is CASSRPGDANEKLVF. The variable domain in full, with the rest retrieved from reference TRBV5-8 and TRBJ1-4, is EAGVTQSPTHLIKTRGQQATLRCSPISGHTSVYWYQQALGLGLQFLLWYDEGEERNRGNFPPRFSGRQFPNYSSELNVNALELEDSALYLCASSRPGDANEKLVFGSGTQLSVL.

The J gene is TRBJ2-1, the V gene TRBV2; possibly TRBD1 for D (6 bases). CDR1 is SNHLY, CDR2 FYNNEI, per germline. This CDR3 has 16 amino acids. Trimming removed 4 bases from V and 0 bases from J, with 13 bases in between. CDR3 loop: CASSGWGPSSYNEQFF. The CDR3 bases are TGTGCCAGCAGTGGTTGGGGGCCGAGCTCCTACAATGAGCAGTTCTTC.

This clonotype was observed many times. The genes are TRBV3-1 and TRBJ2-5, with 7 bases aligning to TRBD2. V lost 0 bases to trimming and J lost 3 bases; unmatched junction nucleotides: 10. This CDR3 has 17 residues. CDR1 is LGHDT and CDR2 is YNNKEL in the germline V gene (reference sequence). The CDR3 loop is CASSQDPPAGSEETQYF. The CDR3 DNA reads TGTGCCAGCAGCCAAGACCCCCCAGCGGGGTCCGAAGAGACCCAGTACTTC.

The rearrangement links TRBV9 to TRBJ2-1, with TRBD2 matching over 8 bases. The germline gives CDR1 SGDLS, CDR2 YYNGEE. The CDR3 consists of 18 residues. V shed 0 bases and J 6 bases; nucleotides not matched to a gene: 14. The CDR3 reads CASSVGRIAGSLFNEQFF. In DNA form, the CDR3 reads TGTGCCAGCAGCGTAGGGAGGATAGCGGGATCGTTATTCAATGAGCAGTTCTTC.

The chain combines TRBV27 with TRBJ2-1; 7 bases fit TRBD2. Germline assignment: CDR1 MNHEY and CDR2 SMNVEV (reference sequence). This CDR3 region has 16 residues. The J segment lost 8 bases and the V segment lost 5 bases, leaving 15 bases of the junction unmatched. CDR3 DNA: TGTGCCAGCAGTCTATTGACTAGCCCTCCTCTCGATGAGCAGTTCTTC. It codes for CASSLLTSPPLDEQFF.

The rearrangement uses TRBV6-5 and TRBJ1-1; D is perhaps TRBD1 (5 bases). The CDR3 has 14 residues. Germline V lookup: CDR1 MNHEY, CDR2 SVGAGI. V was cut by 5 bases and J by 6 bases, with 16 bases left in between. The CDR3 region has the DNA TGTGCCAGCAGTCACGGGATCCAGGGCGCTGAAGCTTTCTTT. Its translation: CASSHGIQGAEAFF.

Points on this clonotype: A much larger clone lies one base from this, so it may be a read error. The CDR3 DNA sequence: TGTGCCAGCAGTTTATCCGGACTAGCGGACGACATCAATGAGCAGTTCTTC. It translates to CASSLSGLADDINEQFF. V and J are TRBV27 and TRBJ2-1; 10 positions agree with TRBD2. Germline V gene lookup returns CDR1 MNHEY and CDR2 SMNVEV (reference sequence). V shed 0 bases, J shed 6 bases, and the junction held 8 bases outside the gene matches. The CDR3 is made up of 17 amino acids.

This clonotype appeared a few times. The chain uses TRBV28 and TRBJ1-2; the match to TRBD1 covers 7 bases. V was pared by 4 bases and J by 6 bases, with 8 bases of the junction left unmatched. Germline V gene sequence: CDR1 MDHEN, CDR2 SYDVKM. CDR3 length: 14 amino acids. The CDR3, as DNA: TGTGCCAGCAGTTCCTATCGGGACAGCCATGGCTACACCTTC. It encodes CASSSYRDSHGYTF.

This clonotype was picked up many times. V gene TRBV11-2 combines with J gene TRBJ2-1; no reliable D call. The CDR3 is made up of 13 amino acids. The germline V and J ends were trimmed by 1 base and 7 bases, with 8 bases remaining between them. The germline CDR1 and CDR2 sequences are SGHAT and FQNNGV. The CDR3 loop reads CASSLGQRNEQFF. The CDR3 DNA sequence: TGTGCCAGCAGCTTAGGTCAGAGGAATGAGCAGTTCTTC.

This clonotype was seen ten or more times. This sequence joins TRBV18 and TRBJ1-4; D remains ambiguous. The CDR3 is made up of 15 amino acids. The V end was cut by 3 bases, the J end by 3 bases, with 11 bases between. Per germline, CDR1 KGHSH and CDR2 LQKENI. The CDR3 here is CASSPGGWPNEKLFF. The CDR3 nucleotides read TGTGCCAGCTCACCGGGAGGGTGGCCTAATGAAAAACTGTTTTTT.

This clonotype has a count of ten or more. The chain is built from TRBV2 and TRBJ1-5; possible D gene TRBD1, 5 bases. The CDR3 is made up of 14 amino acids. V was cut by 3 bases and J by 7 bases, with 13 bases left in between. The germline V gene encodes CDR1 SNHLY and CDR2 FYNNEI. CDR3 coding DNA: TGTGCCAGCAGTGAGACAGCGAGCTTCCAGCCCCAGCATTTT. Amino acid sequence: CASSETASFQPQHF.

Note on this clonotype: Since the CDR3 does not end with the conserved phenylalanine or tryptophan, this likely comes from a read error. The V call is TRBV6-1, the J call TRBJ2-5, with D tentatively TRBD1 (5 bases). Deletions cut 2 bases from V and 11 bases from J, with 15 bases between. This CDR3 comprises 13 residues. CDR1 MNHNS and CDR2 SASEGT come from the germline V gene. CDR3 protein: CASSEPTFRGQYV. The CDR3 nucleotides are TGTGCCAGCAGTGAACCTACATTTAGGGGACAGTACGTC.

The gene calls are TRBV4-1 and TRBJ1-1; no reliable D call. The germline CDR1 and CDR2 sequences are MGHRA and YSYEKL. The CDR3 is 13 residues long. Deletions cut 1 base from V and 5 bases from J, with 8 bases between. CDR3 DNA: TGCGCCAGCAGCCAAGTCGGGTGGACTGAAGCTTTCTTT. Translation: CASSQVGWTEAFF.

This clonotype was detected ten times or more. The genes are TRBV3-1 and TRBJ1-5; perhaps TRBD1 as D (5 bases). The CDR3 runs to 15 residues. Germline lookup yields CDR1 LGHDT and CDR2 YNNKEL (reference sequence). V lost 4 bases and J 0 bases, leaving 10 bases between the germline ends. Here the CDR3 DNA reads TGTGCCAGCAGCCGACAGAGTAATAGCAATCAGCCCCAGCATTTT. Encoded protein: CASSRQSNSNQPQHF.

The J gene is TRBJ2-6, the V gene TRBV11-1; 8 bases line up with TRBD1. The germline V gene encodes CDR1 SGHAT and CDR2 FQDESV (reference sequence). Trimming removed 3 bases from V and 2 bases from J; junction bases left unmatched: 9. The CDR3 contains 18 residues. The CDR3 loop is CASSFQGAIFTGANVLTF. CDR3 in DNA: TGTGCCAGCAGCTTTCAGGGGGCGATATTTACTGGGGCCAACGTCCTGACTTTC.

There are a few counts of this clonotype. This sequence joins TRBV3-1 and TRBJ2-3; D gene unclear. This CDR3 contains 14 residues. Germline CDR1 reads LGHDT; CDR2 reads YNNKEL (reference sequence). The V end lost 0 bases, the J end lost 2 bases, and 6 bases lay between the germline ends. The CDR3 sequence is CASSQDVATDTQYF. CDR3 in DNA: TGTGCCAGCAGCCAAGATGTAGCCACAGATACGCAGTATTTT.